Listed below are T cell receptor beta chains from one sample, sequenced in a study of PD-L1 blockade in urothelial cancer. Using immunoSEQ multiplex PCR, the repertoire was profiled, and TCRdb retains in-frame clones only, with some absent. The table shows approximately 50,000 clones, with about 80% occurring only once. Sequenced material: PBMCs, taken around atezolizumab (anti-PD-L1) treatment. All receptors come from a man between 65 and 79 years old with urothelial cancer. Each CDR3 is given with its conserved first and last residue. A D gene is named only where the DNA matches it firmly. The size field is filled for only some rows; it gives once, few, many or a size class.

size: -; J: TRBJ2-7; V: TRBV5-1; D: TRBD1; DNA: TGCGCCAGCAGCGCCGACAGGGGCGAGCAGTACTTC; CDR3: CASSADRGEQYF
size: -; J: TRBJ1-2; V: TRBV6-5; D: TRBD1; DNA: TGTGCCAGCAGTTACGAAGGGACAGGGCTATCTGGCTACACCTTC; CDR3: CASSYEGTGLSGYTF
size: -; J: TRBJ2-5; V: TRBV19; D: -; DNA: TGTGCCAGTAGTAGGACAGCCCCGAAAGAGACCCAGTACTTC; CDR3: CASSRTAPKETQYF
size: -; J: TRBJ1-5; V: TRBV2; D: TRBD1; DNA: TGTGCCAGCACCCTGGTGACAGGGCCCAACAATCAGCCCCAGCATTTT; CDR3: CASTLVTGPNNQPQHF
size: -; J: TRBJ2-5; V: TRBV14; D: -; DNA: TGTGCCAGCAGCCAAGTAGCTGGGGCGCCCCAGTACTTC; CDR3: CASSQVAGAPQYF
size: -; J: TRBJ1-1; V: TRBV4-1; D: -; DNA: TGCGCCAGCAGCCAAATGTGGACTTCCCTGGGTAGGACTGAAGCTTTCTTT; CDR3: CASSQMWTSLGRTEAFF
size: medium-sized; J: TRBJ2-7; V: TRBV28; D: -; DNA: TGTGCCAGCAGAGGGGGTGGGGGCGGGAGTTACGAGCAGTACTTC; CDR3: CASRGGGGGSYEQYF
size: -; J: TRBJ2-7; V: TRBV5-4; D: -; DNA: TGTGCCAGCAGCTCTCGGACAGGACTACCCCCCTACGAGCAGTACTTC; CDR3: CASSSRTGLPPYEQYF
size: once; J: TRBJ1-2; V: TRBV30; D: TRBD1; DNA: TGTGCCTGGAGTCAGGACAGGGGCCCCATGGCGGGTGGCTACACCTTC; CDR3: CAWSQDRGPMAGGYTF
size: -; J: TRBJ1-1; V: TRBV4-1; D: TRBD1; DNA: TGCGCCAGCAGCCATGGGAGACAGGGGGCAACGAATATCGACACTGAAGCTTTCTTT; CDR3: CASSHGRQGATNIDTEAFF
size: -; J: TRBJ1-1; V: TRBV29-1; D: -; DNA: TGCAGCGTGGGGCGAAGGGACTTTGAAGCTTTCTTT; CDR3: CSVGRRDFEAFF
size: -; J: TRBJ1-1; V: TRBV6-1; D: TRBD1; DNA: TGTGCCAGCAGTAAACCGGGACAGATGAACACTGAAGCTTTCTTT; CDR3: CASSKPGQMNTEAFF
size: -; J: TRBJ1-4; V: TRBV29-1; D: TRBD1; DNA: TGCAGCGTCGGGACAGGCGTCGGGGGAAAACTGTTTTTT; CDR3: CSVGTGVGGKLFF
size: -; J: TRBJ2-7; V: TRBV28; D: -; DNA: TGTGCCAGCAGTCAACAGACCTACGAGCAGTACTTC; CDR3: CASSQQTYEQYF
size: -; J: TRBJ2-3; V: TRBV9; D: -; DNA: TGTGCCAGCAGCGTGGGCGCCTACACAGATACGCAGTATTTT; CDR3: CASSVGAYTDTQYF
size: -; J: TRBJ2-3; V: TRBV11-2; D: TRBD2; DNA: TGTGCCAGCAGCTTAGGTAGCGGGCCCACAGATACGCAGTATTTT; CDR3: CASSLGSGPTDTQYF
size: -; J: TRBJ1-3; V: TRBV7-9; D: TRBD1; DNA: TGTGCCAGCAGCACTGGACAGGACTCTGGAAACACCATATATTTT; CDR3: CASSTGQDSGNTIYF
size: -; J: TRBJ1-2; V: TRBV7-6; D: TRBD1; DNA: TGTGCCAGCAGCTTAAACAGGGGCGGCTATGGCTACACCTTC; CDR3: CASSLNRGGYGYTF
size: -; J: TRBJ1-4; V: TRBV2; D: -; DNA: TGTGCCAGCAAAACCCAGGGGACCGAAAATGAAAAACTGTTTTTT; CDR3: CASKTQGTENEKLFF
size: -; J: TRBJ2-2; V: TRBV5-1; D: TRBD2; DNA: TGCGCCAGCCTCGGTACTAGCGGGAGTGTCGGGGAGCTGTTTTTT; CDR3: CASLGTSGSVGELFF
size: -; J: TRBJ1-6; V: TRBV5-1; D: TRBD1; DNA: TGCGCCAGCAGCCCTTGGGGGTTGACAGGGACCGGTTCCCATTCACCCCTCCACTTT; CDR3: CASSPWGLTGTGSHSPLHF
size: -; J: TRBJ2-1; V: TRBV5-6; D: TRBD2; DNA: TGTGCCAGCAGCCGAGACGCGCTGGGGGGGGAGCAGTTCTTC; CDR3: CASSRDALGGEQFF
size: -; J: TRBJ2-1; V: TRBV5-1; D: TRBD2; DNA: TGCGCCAGTAGCCGGGGGGGCCAAAAAGGAAATGAGCAGTTCTTC; CDR3: CASSRGGQKGNEQFF
size: few; J: TRBJ1-2; V: TRBV5-8; D: TRBD1; DNA: TGTGCCAGCAGCTCATCGGGGGACAGGGGTGGCTATGGCTACACCTTC; CDR3: CASSSSGDRGGYGYTF
size: -; J: TRBJ2-2; V: TRBV28; D: -; DNA: TGTGCCAGCAGTTTACGGGAGTTGAACACCGGGGAGCTGTTTTTT; CDR3: CASSLRELNTGELFF
size: -; J: TRBJ2-1; V: TRBV18; D: -; DNA: TGTGCCAGCTCAGCAAACAGCAATGAGCAGTTCTTC; CDR3: CASSANSNEQFF
size: -; J: TRBJ1-2; V: TRBV6-6; D: -; DNA: TGTGCCAGCAGTAGAGGGACACGCCAACCTAACTATGGCTACACCTTC; CDR3: CASSRGTRQPNYGYTF
size: -; J: TRBJ1-3; V: TRBV7-9; D: -; DNA: TGTGCCAGCAGCGGCGATCTTGACTATAACTCTGGAAACACCATATATTTT; CDR3: CASSGDLDYNSGNTIYF
size: -; J: TRBJ2-1; V: TRBV18; D: TRBD2; DNA: TGTGCCAGCTCGAAGCGGGAGGGGACCCAGTTCTTC; CDR3: CASSKREGTQFF
size: -; J: TRBJ1-4; V: TRBV19; D: TRBD1; DNA: TGTGCCAGTTCTGGGACAGGAGGGGCTAATGAAAAACTGTTTTTT; CDR3: CASSGTGGANEKLFF
size: -; J: TRBJ2-6; V: TRBV5-1; D: -; DNA: TGCGCCAGCAGCGGAAGGGGGGGGGCCAACGTCCTGACTTTC; CDR3: CASSGRGGANVLTF
size: -; J: TRBJ1-1; V: TRBV4-3; D: -; DNA: TGCGCCAGCAGCCAAGATCAAGGGGCTGAAGCTTTCTTT; CDR3: CASSQDQGAEAFF
size: -; J: TRBJ2-7; V: TRBV7-2; D: TRBD2; DNA: TGTGCCAGCAGCCAGGGGGGACTAGCGGGCTACGAGCAGTACTTC; CDR3: CASSQGGLAGYEQYF
size: -; J: TRBJ2-1; V: TRBV27; D: -; DNA: TGTGCCAGCAGTTTACCCGGACTCGGGGGACATGAGCAGTTCTTC; CDR3: CASSLPGLGGHEQFF
size: -; J: TRBJ2-5; V: TRBV5-6; D: TRBD2; DNA: TGTGCCAGCAGCCATAGCAGCGGGGGGCTCGAGCGGGAGACCCAGTACTTC; CDR3: CASSHSSGGLERETQYF
size: -; J: TRBJ2-2; V: TRBV5-1; D: TRBD2; DNA: TGCGCCAGCAGCCAACTAGCGGGAGACACCGGGGAGCTGTTTTTT; CDR3: CASSQLAGDTGELFF
size: -; J: TRBJ2-7; V: TRBV9; D: -; DNA: TGTGCCAGCAGCGTAGGGGCAGGTCTTTACTACGAGCAGTACTTC; CDR3: CASSVGAGLYYEQYF
size: -; J: TRBJ2-2; V: TRBV30; D: -; DNA: TGTGCCTGGAACGGACTCAGACTCTCCACCGGGGAGCTGTTTTTT; CDR3: CAWNGLRLSTGELFF
size: -; J: TRBJ2-1; V: TRBV7-9; D: -; DNA: TGTGCCAGCAGCTTACGGGACTCAGGAAACAATGAGCAGTTCTTC; CDR3: CASSLRDSGNNEQFF